This T cell receptor (beta chain) was profiled in a study of blood T cell repertoires in COVID-19. Study summary: Material from acute and convalescent COVID-19 was sourced from the United States, Italy and Spain.

Germline V gene lookup returns CDR1 ENHRY and CDR2 SYGVKD. The V and J ends lost 0 bases and 5 bases, in that order; junction bases with no gene match: 5. The CDR3 extends over 17 amino acids. Study members were between roughly 18 and 100 years old and lived in 24 US regions. Clinical history as reported by participants underpinned cohort assignment. In the source study's methods: Estimates of nucleated cell counts were drawn from the amplification of reference gene primers. Clones were read by immunoSEQ multiplex PCR, and TCRdb kept only the in-frame ones, dropping some. V and J calls and clone size are given by that table; D and trimming were obtained from the DNA. The table includes about 160,000 clones, approximately 82% detected once.

The J gene is TRBJ1-6, the V gene TRBV10-3, with TRBD1 identical over 9 bases. The clonotype originates from a man aged 60 to 75 who had recovered from COVID-19. The sample taken for sequencing was PBMCs or T cells enriched from blood (not recorded which). In nucleotides, the CDR3 is TGTGCCATCAGTGAGTCCGCCGGACAGGGGAATAATTCACCCCTCCACTTT. Protein product: CAISESAGQGNNSPLHF.